Listed below are T cell receptor beta chains from one sample, sequenced in a study of OX40 agonist ivuxolimab in advanced cancers. The table came from immunoSEQ multiplex PCR; TCRdb's copy has only in-frame clones and leaves some out. The data hold tens of thousands of clones, with roughly nine tenths observed a single time. The material was CD4+ or CD8+ T cells sorted from blood, obtained in a trial of the OX40 agonist ivuxolimab. The receptors were gathered from an adult with an advanced solid tumor such as melanoma, head and neck, liver or kidney cancer. Each CDR3 is given with its conserved first and last residue. D genes are given only for firm matches. Expanded clones get a size class; other rows say once, few or many, or leave the size out.

- TRBJ1-4 TRBV7-9 16 - TGTGCCAGCAGCCCTCCCTATGGGGGGCTTGGTGAAAAACTGTTTTTT CASSPPYGGLGEKLFF
- TRBJ2-1 TRBV6-5 13 TRBD1 TGTGCCAGTGGGACAGGATTTTACAATGAGCAGTTCTTC CASGTGFYNEQFF
once TRBJ2-3 TRBV5-6 15 TRBD1 TGTGCCAGCAGCTTGGAGGGACAGGGCGCAGATACGCAGTATTTT CASSLEGQGADTQYF
- TRBJ1-1 TRBV19 15 - TGTGCCACCGCCGAGGGGGATTTTATGAACACTGAAGCTTTCTTT CATAEGDFMNTEAFF
- TRBJ2-7 TRBV28 15 - TGTGCCAGCAGTTTCTCAGCAGGGGGGACCTACGAGCAGTACTTC CASSFSAGGTYEQYF
- TRBJ2-1 TRBV7-8 15 - TGTGCCAGCAGCTTACTCCCGGACTTAGGAGGTGAGCAGTTCTTC CASSLLPDLGGEQFF
- TRBJ1-2 TRBV29-1 15 - TGCAGCGTTGAAGACCCTGGAGGGGTAAACTATGGCTACACCTTC CSVEDPGGVNYGYTF
- TRBJ2-7 TRBV15 15 - TGTGCCACCAGCAGAGATCTCGGGCAAACCTACGAGCAGTACTTC CATSRDLGQTYEQYF
- TRBJ2-1 TRBV6-4 16 TRBD2 TGTGCCAGCAGTGACTCGACTAGCGGGAGCTACAATGAGCAGTTCTTC CASSDSTSGSYNEQFF
- TRBJ2-2 TRBV7-3 18 TRBD2 TGTGCCAGCAGCCCTAGGGGGGGACTAGTATTGGACACCGGGGAGCTGTTTTTT CASSPRGGLVLDTGELFF
- TRBJ1-1 TRBV14 15 - TGTGCCAGCAGCCAAGTCGGGAGCCAAAACACTGAAGCTTTCTTT CASSQVGSQNTEAFF
- TRBJ2-1 TRBV5-1 13 - TGCGCCAGCAGCCTCCCCCCAGGGCCTGAGCAGTTCTTC CASSLPPGPEQFF
- TRBJ1-1 TRBV7-9 16 - TGTGCCAGCAGCTTACTCGGGGCGTCTATGAACACTGAAGCTTTCTTT CASSLLGASMNTEAFF
- TRBJ2-7 TRBV5-4 13 TRBD2 TGTGCCAGCAGCTTCACTAGCGGCTACGAGCAGTACTTC CASSFTSGYEQYF
- TRBJ1-1 TRBV5-6 13 - TGTGCCAGCAGCTTCCCCCGGGGCAACGAAGCTTTCTTT CASSFPRGNEAFF
- TRBJ2-7 TRBV19 15 TRBD2 TGTGCCAGTAGTACAGGACTAGCGGAGAACTACGAGCAGTACTTC CASSTGLAENYEQYF
- TRBJ1-4 TRBV25-1 13 - TGTGCCACAGGGAGGGCGACTAATGAAAAACTGTTTTTT CATGRATNEKLFF
- TRBJ2-3 TRBV2 16 - TGTGCCAGCAGTCGCAGGGGGGACGACCTTTCGGATACGCAGTATTTT CASSRRGDDLSDTQYF
- TRBJ1-1 TRBV15 13 TRBD1 TGTGCCACCAGCAGAGGCAGGGGGGCTGAAGCTTTCTTT CATSRGRGAEAFF
- TRBJ2-3 TRBV7-9 15 - TGTGCCAGCAGCCGGGACGGCGCTAGCACAGATACGCAGTATTTT CASSRDGASTDTQYF
- TRBJ2-7 TRBV4-1 16 - TGCGCCAGCAGCCAAGCAATGCTGACAGGATACTACGAGCAGTACTTC CASSQAMLTGYYEQYF
- TRBJ2-1 TRBV5-8 14 - TGTGCCAGCAGCCCCCATCGGAGGGCATTTGAGCAGTTCTTC CASSPHRRAFEQFF
- TRBJ1-1 TRBV11-3 13 TRBD1 TGTGCCAGCAGCTTATACAGGGGGACTGAAGCTTTCTTT CASSLYRGTEAFF
few TRBJ1-2 TRBV7-9 12 TRBD1 TGTGCCAGCAGCGGGGGACAGGCGGGCTACACCTTC CASSGGQAGYTF
- TRBJ2-5 TRBV5-8 15 - TGTGCCAGCAGTTCCCAGGGGGGGTTCCAAGAGACCCAGTACTTC CASSSQGGFQETQYF
once TRBJ1-5 TRBV30 15 - TGTGCCTGGAGAACGGCACGTAATAGCAATCAGCCCCAGCATTTT CAWRTARNSNQPQHF
- TRBJ2-2 TRBV2 15 - TGTGCCAGCACCGGGGGGCACGCGAACACCGGGGAGCTGTTTTTT CASTGGHANTGELFF
- TRBJ2-5 TRBV21-1 16 - TGTGCCAGCAGCGGAAAGTGGCAGGGGCGCCAAGAGACCCAGTACTTC CASSGKWQGRQETQYF
few TRBJ1-1 TRBV7-9 16 - TGTGCCAGCAGCCCGTCCGGGCAGGGAGGAAATACTGAAGCTTTCTTT CASSPSGQGGNTEAFF
medium-sized TRBJ2-7 TRBV7-9 12 - TGTGCCAGCGGACCAGGGGTGGCCGAGCAGTACTTC CASGPGVAEQYF
- TRBJ1-5 TRBV9 14 - TGTGCCAGCAGTGGACCCTATAGCAATCAGCCCCAGCATTTT CASSGPYSNQPQHF
- TRBJ1-6 TRBV19 13 - TGTGCCAGTAGTATAGAGGGGAATTCACCCCTCCACTTT CASSIEGNSPLHF
- TRBJ1-3 TRBV7-7 16 TRBD1 TGTGCTAGCAGCCGAAATGACAGGGGGCGAGGAAACACCATATATTTT CASSRNDRGRGNTIYF
- TRBJ2-2 TRBV9 15 TRBD2 TGTGCCAGCAGCCCGGTAGGACTAGACACCGGGGAGCTGTTTTTT CASSPVGLDTGELFF
- TRBJ2-7 TRBV19 13 TRBD1 TGTGCCAGTAGTGCGGGACAGGGCTACGAGCAGTACTTC CASSAGQGYEQYF
- TRBJ1-2 TRBV5-5 14 - TGTGCCAGCAGCCCCGGGTCTTCTAACTATGGCTACACCTTC CASSPGSSNYGYTF
- TRBJ2-7 TRBV19 14 - TGTGCCAGTAGTATTTTTCTGATGGGCTACGAGCAGTACTTC CASSIFLMGYEQYF
once TRBJ1-4 TRBV7-9 13 - TGTGCCAGCAGCTTAGAAAACGAGAGACGTAGGTTTTTT CASSLENERRRFF
once TRBJ2-1 TRBV27 14 TRBD2 TGTGCCAGCAGTTGGGGACTAGCGGACAATGAGCAGTTCTTC CASSWGLADNEQFF
once TRBJ1-6 TRBV6-4 15 - TGTGCCAGCAGTGACTCGGGGAGCCCCAATTCACCCCTCCACTTT CASSDSGSPNSPLHF
few TRBJ1-1 TRBV7-9 13 - TGTGCCAGCAGCTTAGAATACCACACTGAAGCTTTCTTT CASSLEYHTEAFF
- TRBJ1-4 TRBV6-1 16 - TGTGCCAGCAGTGAAGGTTTTGAGTCGACGGAGGAAAAACTGTTTTTT CASSEGFESTEEKLFF
- TRBJ1-1 TRBV7-9 17 TRBD1 TGTGCCAGCAGCCCGATCGACAGGGCAAACCCTAACACTGAAGCTTTCTTT CASSPIDRANPNTEAFF
- TRBJ2-3 TRBV15 17 TRBD2 TGTGCCACCAGCAGACCCCTAGCGGGGGGGCCCACAGATACGCAGTATTTT CATSRPLAGGPTDTQYF
- TRBJ2-1 TRBV27 17 TRBD2 TGTGCCAGCAGTATGCAACGACTAGCGGGAGGGGGCGATGAGCAGTTCTTC CASSMQRLAGGGDEQFF
few TRBJ1-2 TRBV11-2 15 TRBD1 TGTGCCAGCAGCGCACAGGGGGCGCGGGACTATGGCTACACCTTC CASSAQGARDYGYTF
once TRBJ1-1 TRBV7-9 16 - TGTGCCAGCAGCTTACCCGGACCCGGCGGAGGGACTGAAGCTTTCTTT CASSLPGPGGGTEAFF
- TRBJ1-1 TRBV4-3 17 - TGCGCCAGCAGCCCTGCTTTGGGGCAGGGAAAGAACACTGAAGCTTTCTTT CASSPALGQGKNTEAFF
- TRBJ2-1 TRBV7-9 15 - TGTGCCAGCAGCTTAGGACTAGGCGCCTACAATGAGCAGTTCTTC CASSLGLGAYNEQFF
- TRBJ2-1 TRBV15 17 - TGTGCCACCAGCACGGGGAGAGGGGATTGGGGCTACAATGAGCAGTTCTTC CATSTGRGDWGYNEQFF
- TRBJ2-3 TRBV7-3 15 TRBD1 TGTGCCAGCAGCTGGACAGGGGGAATCACAGATACGCAGTATTTT CASSWTGGITDTQYF
- TRBJ2-3 TRBV4-1 15 TRBD2 TGCGCCAGCAGCCTTAGCGGGGGGAGCACAGATACGCAGTATTTT CASSLSGGSTDTQYF
- TRBJ2-7 TRBV7-8 12 - TGTGCCAGCAGCACCTCAAGTAACGAGCAGTACTTC CASSTSSNEQYF